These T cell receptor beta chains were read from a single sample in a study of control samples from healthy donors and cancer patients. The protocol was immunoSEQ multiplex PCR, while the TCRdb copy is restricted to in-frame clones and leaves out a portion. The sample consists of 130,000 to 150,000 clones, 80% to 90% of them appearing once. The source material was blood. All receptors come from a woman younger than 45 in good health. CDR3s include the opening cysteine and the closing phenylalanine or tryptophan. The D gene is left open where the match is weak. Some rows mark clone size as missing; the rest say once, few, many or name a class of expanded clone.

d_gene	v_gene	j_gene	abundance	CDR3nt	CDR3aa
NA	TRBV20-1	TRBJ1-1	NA	TGCAGTGCTAGTAGGGGGGCAGGCACTGAAGCTTTCTTT	CSASRGAGTEAFF
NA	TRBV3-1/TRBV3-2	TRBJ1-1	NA	TGTGCCAGCAGCCCGGCTTGGGATTCACCTGAAGCTTTCTTT	CASSPAWDSPEAFF
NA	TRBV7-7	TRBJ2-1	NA	TGTGCTAGCAGCTTCCGTCCTACCGGGGGTGAGCAGTTCTTC	CASSFRPTGGEQFF
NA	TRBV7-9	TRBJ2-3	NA	TGTGCCAGCAGCTTAGGGCCGCCGACTAGCACAGATACGCAGTATTTT	CASSLGPPTSTDTQYF
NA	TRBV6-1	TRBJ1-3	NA	TGTGCCAGCAGTGAAGGGCACGATGGAAACACCATATATTTT	CASSEGHDGNTIYF
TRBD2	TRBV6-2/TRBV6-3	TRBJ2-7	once	TGTGCCAGCAGTACGGGACTAGAAAAGTCATTC	CASSTGLEKSF
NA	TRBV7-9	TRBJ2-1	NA	TGTGCCAGCAGCTTAAGTACTGGAGACAATGAGCAGTTCTTC	CASSLSTGDNEQFF
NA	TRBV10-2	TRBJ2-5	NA	TGCGCCAGCAGTGAGGGGGTGGGGTGGGAAGGCCAAGAGACCCAGTACTTC	CASSEGVGWEGQETQYF
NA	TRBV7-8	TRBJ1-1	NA	TGTGCCAGCAGCCCTAGCAGGATATTGAACACTGAAGCTTTCTTT	CASSPSRILNTEAFF
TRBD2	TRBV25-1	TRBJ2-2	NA	TGTGCCAGCAGAGGACTAGCGGGGAGGACCGGGGAGCTGTTTTTT	CASRGLAGRTGELFF
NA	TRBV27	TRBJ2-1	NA	TGTGCCAGCGGGGTCGTAGCCTACAATGAGCAGTTCTTC	CASGVVAYNEQFF
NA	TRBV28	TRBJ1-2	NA	TGTGCCAGCAGTCCGGACAATACAGGGTTTGGCTACACCTTC	CASSPDNTGFGYTF
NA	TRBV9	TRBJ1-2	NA	TGTGCCAGCAGCCTTGTTCCAGACTATGGCTACACCTTC	CASSLVPDYGYTF
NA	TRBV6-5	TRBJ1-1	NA	TGTGCCAGCAGGGGAGGCCCGCACACTGAAGCTTTCTTT	CASRGGPHTEAFF
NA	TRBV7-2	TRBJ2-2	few	TGTGCCAGCAGCTTAGGGGACTTCAGGGGGGAGCTGTTTTTT	CASSLGDFRGELFF
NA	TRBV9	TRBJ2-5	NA	TGTGCCAGCTGCCCGGGGACCATCGGAGAGACCCAGTACTTC	CASCPGTIGETQYF
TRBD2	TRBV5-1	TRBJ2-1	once	TGCGCCAGCTGTATAAGCGGGAACAATGAGCAGTTCTTC	CASCISGNNEQFF
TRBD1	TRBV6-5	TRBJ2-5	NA	TGTGCCAGCAGGCAATACAGGGGAATGGGGGAGACCCAGTACTTC	CASRQYRGMGETQYF
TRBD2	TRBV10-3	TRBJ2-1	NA	TGTGCCACATGGGGACCGACTAGCGGGAACAATGAGCAGTTCTTC	CATWGPTSGNNEQFF
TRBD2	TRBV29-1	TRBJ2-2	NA	TGCAGCGTTGTAGGGACTAGCGGGGATCATACCGGGGAGCTGTTTTTT	CSVVGTSGDHTGELFF
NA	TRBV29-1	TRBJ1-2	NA	TGCAGCGTGGCTCAAGGCCCCTATGGCTACACCTTC	CSVAQGPYGYTF
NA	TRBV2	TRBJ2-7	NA	TGTGCCAGCAGGAGGACACAATCCTACGAGCAGTACTTC	CASRRTQSYEQYF
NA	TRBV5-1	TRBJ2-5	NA	TGCGCCAGCAGCTTGGCCAGGGCCCAGCAAGAGACCCAGTACTTC	CASSLARAQQETQYF
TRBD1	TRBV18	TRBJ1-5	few	TGTGCCAGCTCACCTGACAGGGTCGATAGCAATCAGCCCCAGCATTTT	CASSPDRVDSNQPQHF
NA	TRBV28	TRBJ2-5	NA	TGTGCCAGCAGTGAGAATTCTCAAGAGACCCAGTACTTC	CASSENSQETQYF
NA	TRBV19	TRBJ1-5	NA	TGTGCCAGTAGTGTACTACTTAGGGACCAGCCCCAGCATTTT	CASSVLLRDQPQHF
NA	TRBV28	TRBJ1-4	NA	TGTGCCAGCAGAACGTTGAAGGCTAATGAAAAACTGTTTTTT	CASRTLKANEKLFF
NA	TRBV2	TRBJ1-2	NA	TGTGCCAGCCAAGGTACCGGGGCTCGGGGCTACACCTTC	CASQGTGARGYTF
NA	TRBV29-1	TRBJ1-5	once	TGCAGCGTTGTTGATAGGGGTGGCAATCAGCCCCAGCATTTT	CSVVDRGGNQPQHF
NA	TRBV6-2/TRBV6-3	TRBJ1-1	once	TGTGCCAGCAGTTACTCCCGGAGGATGAACACTGAAGCTTTCTTT	CASSYSRRMNTEAFF
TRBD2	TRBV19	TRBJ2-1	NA	TGTGCCAGTAGTATAGATAGTACTAGCGCCTCCTACAATGAGCAGTTCTTC	CASSIDSTSASYNEQFF
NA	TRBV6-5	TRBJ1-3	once	TGTGCCAGCAGTTACTCCGCAGACTCTGGAAACACCATATATTTT	CASSYSADSGNTIYF
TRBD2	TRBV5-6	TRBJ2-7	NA	TGTGCCAGCAGCTGGAAACTAGCGTGGGAAGCCTACTACGAGCAGTACTTC	CASSWKLAWEAYYEQYF
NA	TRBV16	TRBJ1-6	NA	TGTGCCAGCAGCCGGGCGACCGGTGGATCCTATAATTCACCCCTCCACTTT	CASSRATGGSYNSPLHF
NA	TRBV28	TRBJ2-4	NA	TGTGCCAGCAGTTTATCTCAGGTAGCCAAAAACATTCAGTACTTC	CASSLSQVAKNIQYF
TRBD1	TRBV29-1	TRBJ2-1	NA	TGCAGCGTAGACCGACAGGGGGCAAGCTTGTACAATGAGCAGTTCTTC	CSVDRQGASLYNEQFF
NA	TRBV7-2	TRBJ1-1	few	TGTGCCAGCGGGGGTAAGAACACTGAAGCTTTCTTT	CASGGKNTEAFF
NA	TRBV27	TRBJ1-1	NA	TGTGCCAGCAGGCGGGTGGGAATGAACACTGAAGCTTTCTTT	CASRRVGMNTEAFF
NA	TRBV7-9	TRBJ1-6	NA	TGTGCCAGCAGCTTATCTGGACTTTATAATTCACCCCTCCACTTT	CASSLSGLYNSPLHF
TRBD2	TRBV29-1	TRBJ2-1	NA	TGCAGCCTTAGGACTAGCGGGGTAGCTGAGCAGTTCTTC	CSLRTSGVAEQFF
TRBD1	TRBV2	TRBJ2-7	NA	TGTGCCAGCAGTGCCGGGACAGGGACCTACGAGCAGTACTTC	CASSAGTGTYEQYF
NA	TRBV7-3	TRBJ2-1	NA	TGTGCCAGCAGCGTCGAAGTGAACAATGAGCAGTTCTTC	CASSVEVNNEQFF
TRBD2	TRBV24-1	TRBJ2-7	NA	TGTGCCACCAGTGATTTGAATACTAGCGGGAGGATCGAGCAGTACTTC	CATSDLNTSGRIEQYF
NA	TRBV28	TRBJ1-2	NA	TGTGCCAGCAGTCGACAGGAATCGGGTTATGGCTACACCTTC	CASSRQESGYGYTF
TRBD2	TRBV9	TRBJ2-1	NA	TGTGCCAGCAGCGTGGTAGCGGGACCCCCGGGAAATGAGCAGTTCTTC	CASSVVAGPPGNEQFF
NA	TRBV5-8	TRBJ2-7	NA	TGTGCCAGCAGCTTGCGGCAGGGAAGGGTGGGGCAGTACTTC	CASSLRQGRVGQYF
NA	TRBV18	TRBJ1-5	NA	TGTGCCAGCTCACGGGGCGGTCTGAGTAATCAGCCCCAGCATTTT	CASSRGGLSNQPQHF
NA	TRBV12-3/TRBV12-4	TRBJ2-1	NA	TGTGCCAGCAGTTTAATCGCGGGAGAGCAGTTCTTC	CASSLIAGEQFF
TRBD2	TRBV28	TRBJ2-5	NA	TGTGCCAGCAGTGCTCCGACTAGCGGGAACCAAGAGACCCAGTACTTC	CASSAPTSGNQETQYF
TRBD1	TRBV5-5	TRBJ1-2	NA	TGTGCCGGGTCCGGGACAGGGGTTCGAGGCTATGGCTACACCTTC	CAGSGTGVRGYGYTF